In this sample, the clone carrying this TCR beta chain turned up many times. The antigen remains unidentified. RNA transcripts provided the template for amplifying TCR beta CDR3 regions. Scientists carried out first-round RT-PCR using HTBI primers and then a second-round multiplex PCR. TCRdb independently ran MiXCR on the multiplex PCR reads; one entry per CDR3 protein. The data hold nearly 400,000 distinct CDR3 sequences, with approximately 20% observed a single time. Clinical symptoms, serum thyroxine, TRAb, thyroid ultrasound and orbital computed tomography formed the basis of diagnosis. The source of the sample is a study of Graves' ophthalmopathy and Graves' hyperthyroidism. The study, taken as a whole, reports: Blood repertoires reportedly contained most expanded thyroid clonotypes above 0.001 frequency. Using 13 signatures, a model distinguished ophthalmopathy from stable hyperthyroidism, reaching around 87% sensitivity and approximately 82% specificity.

Trimming took 3 bases from V and 11 from J; bases not matched to a gene: 3. The CDR3 has 11 residues. CDR1 is DFQATT, CDR2 SNEGSKA, per germline (reference sequence). The sequencing sample was made of peripheral blood. The clonotype was recovered from a woman aged 18-35 years with Graves' ophthalmopathy. This chain joins TRBV20-1 and TRBJ1-5, with TRBD1 matching 8 bases. This CDR3 reads CSASDRGAQHF. DNA for the CDR3: TGCAGTGCTAGTGACAGGGGAGCCCAGCATTTT.